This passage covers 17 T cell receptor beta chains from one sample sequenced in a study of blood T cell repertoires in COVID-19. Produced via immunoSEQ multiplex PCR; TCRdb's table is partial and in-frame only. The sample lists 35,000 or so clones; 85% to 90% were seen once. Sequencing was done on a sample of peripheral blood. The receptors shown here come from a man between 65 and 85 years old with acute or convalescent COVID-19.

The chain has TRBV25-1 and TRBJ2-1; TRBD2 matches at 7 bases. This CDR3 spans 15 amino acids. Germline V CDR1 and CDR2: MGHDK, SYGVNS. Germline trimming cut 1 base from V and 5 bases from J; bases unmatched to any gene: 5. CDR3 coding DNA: TGTGCCAGCAGTGAATTGGCGGGAGTAGACAATGAGCAGTTCTTC. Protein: CASSELAGVDNEQFF.

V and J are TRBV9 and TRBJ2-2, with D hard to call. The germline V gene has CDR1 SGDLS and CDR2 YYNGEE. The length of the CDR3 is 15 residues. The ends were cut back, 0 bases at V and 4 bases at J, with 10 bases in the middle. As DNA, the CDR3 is TGTGCCAGCAGCGTAGGGCTAGGAAGCACCGGGGAGCTGTTTTTT. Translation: CASSVGLGSTGELFF.

The CDR3 bases are TGTGCCAGCAGACTGACATTAGGAGATACGCAGTATTTT. As protein: CASRLTLGDTQYF. V and J are TRBV6-4 and TRBJ2-3; D is unclear. The germline V gene has CDR1 MRHNA and CDR2 SNTAGT. Trimming took 6 bases from V and 5 from J, leaving 12 bases between them. The CDR3 spans 13 residues.

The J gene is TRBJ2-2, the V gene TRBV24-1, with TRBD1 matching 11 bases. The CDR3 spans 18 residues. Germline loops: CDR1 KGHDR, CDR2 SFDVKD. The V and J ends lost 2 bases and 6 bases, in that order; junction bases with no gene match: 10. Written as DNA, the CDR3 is TGTGCCACCAGTGATTCCACCTCTGGGACAGGGGGGTCCGGGGAGCTGTTTTTT. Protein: CATSDSTSGTGGSGELFF.

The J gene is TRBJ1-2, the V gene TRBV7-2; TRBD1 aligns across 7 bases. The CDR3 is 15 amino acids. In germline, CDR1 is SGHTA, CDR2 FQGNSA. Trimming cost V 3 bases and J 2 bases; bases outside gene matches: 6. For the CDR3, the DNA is TGTGCCAGCAGCTTTGCCGGGACAGCGAACTATGGCTACACCTTC. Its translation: CASSFAGTANYGYTF.

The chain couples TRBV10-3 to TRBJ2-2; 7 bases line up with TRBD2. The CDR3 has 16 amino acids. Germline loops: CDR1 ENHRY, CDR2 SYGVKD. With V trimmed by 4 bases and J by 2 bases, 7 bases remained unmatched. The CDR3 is CAISGVGGPNTGELFF. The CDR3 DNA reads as TGTGCCATCAGTGGCGTGGGAGGGCCTAACACCGGGGAGCTGTTTTTT.

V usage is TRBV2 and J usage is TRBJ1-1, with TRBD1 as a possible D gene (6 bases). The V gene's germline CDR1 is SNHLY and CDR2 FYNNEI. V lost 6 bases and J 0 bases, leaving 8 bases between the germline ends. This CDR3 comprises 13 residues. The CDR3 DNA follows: TGTGCCAGCAGCGGGGACATGAACACTGAAGCTTTCTTT. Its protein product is CASSGDMNTEAFF.

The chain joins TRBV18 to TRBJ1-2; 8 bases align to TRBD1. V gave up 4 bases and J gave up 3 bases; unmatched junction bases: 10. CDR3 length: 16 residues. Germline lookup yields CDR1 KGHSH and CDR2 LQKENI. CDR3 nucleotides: TGTGCCAGCTCACTAGGAGACGGACAGGGCCACTATGGCTACACCTTC. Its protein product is CASSLGDGQGHYGYTF. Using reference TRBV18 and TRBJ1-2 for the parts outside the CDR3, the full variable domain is NAGVMQNPRHLVRRRGQEARLRCSPMKGHSHVYWYRQLPEEGLKFMVYLQKENIIDESGMPKERFSAEFPKEGPSILRIQQVVRGDSAAYFCASSLGDGQGHYGYTFGSGTRLTVV.

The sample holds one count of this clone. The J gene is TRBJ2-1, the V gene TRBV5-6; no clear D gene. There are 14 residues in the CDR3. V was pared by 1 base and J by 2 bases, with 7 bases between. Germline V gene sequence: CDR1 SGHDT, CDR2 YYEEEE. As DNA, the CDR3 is TGTGCCAGCAGCTTGTCCCCCACCTACAATGAGCAGTTCTTC. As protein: CASSLSPTYNEQFF.

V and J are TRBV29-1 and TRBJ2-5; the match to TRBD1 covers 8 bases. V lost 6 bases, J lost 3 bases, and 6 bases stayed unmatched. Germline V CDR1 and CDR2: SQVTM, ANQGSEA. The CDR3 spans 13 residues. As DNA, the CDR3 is TGCAGCGTGCCGGGACAGGTAGAAGAGACCCAGTACTTC. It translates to CSVPGQVEETQYF.

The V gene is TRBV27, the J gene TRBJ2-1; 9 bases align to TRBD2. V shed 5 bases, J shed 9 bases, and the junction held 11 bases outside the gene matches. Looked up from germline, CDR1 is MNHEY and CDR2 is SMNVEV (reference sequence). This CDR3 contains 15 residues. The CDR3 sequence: CASSKVIAGAAEQFF. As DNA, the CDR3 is TGTGCCAGCAGTAAAGTGATAGCGGGAGCCGCTGAGCAGTTCTTC.

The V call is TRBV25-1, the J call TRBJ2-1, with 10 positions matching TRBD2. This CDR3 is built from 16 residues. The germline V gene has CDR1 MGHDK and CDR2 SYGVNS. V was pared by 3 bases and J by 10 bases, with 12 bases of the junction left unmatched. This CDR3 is CASSEPRTTSGTEQFF. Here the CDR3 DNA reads TGTGCCAGCAGTGAGCCCCGGACAACTAGCGGGACCGAGCAGTTCTTC.

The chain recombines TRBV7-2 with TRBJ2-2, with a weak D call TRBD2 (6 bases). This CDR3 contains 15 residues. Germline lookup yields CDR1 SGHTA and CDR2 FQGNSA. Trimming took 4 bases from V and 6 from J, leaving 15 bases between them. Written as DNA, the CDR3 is TGTGCCAGCAGCTGGGGGACTCCCTCCGCCGGGGAGCTGTTTTTT. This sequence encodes CASSWGTPSAGELFF.

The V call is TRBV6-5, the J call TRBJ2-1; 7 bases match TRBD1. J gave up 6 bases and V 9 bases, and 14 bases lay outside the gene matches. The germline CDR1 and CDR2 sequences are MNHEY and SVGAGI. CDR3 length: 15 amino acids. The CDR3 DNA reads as TGTGCCAGTACAGGGGAAGTTCGACCGATCAATGAGCAGTTCTTC. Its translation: CASTGEVRPINEQFF.

CDR3 loop: CASSISPNFRVSRFGEQYF. The CDR3 DNA reads as TGTGCCAGTAGTATCTCCCCCAACTTCAGGGTCTCCCGGTTTGGCGAGCAGTACTTC. The chain links TRBV19 to TRBJ2-7; D might be TRBD1 (5 bases). The germline gives CDR1 LNHDA, CDR2 SQIVND (reference sequence). This CDR3 has 19 amino acids. V lost 3 bases, J lost 6 bases, and 30 bases lay in between.

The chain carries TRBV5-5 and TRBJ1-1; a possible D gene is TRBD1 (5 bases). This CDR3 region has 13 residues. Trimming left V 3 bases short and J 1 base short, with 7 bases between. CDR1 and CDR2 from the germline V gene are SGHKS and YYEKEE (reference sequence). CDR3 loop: CASSSQGNTEAFF. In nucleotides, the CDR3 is TGTGCCAGCAGCTCTCAGGGGAACACTGAAGCTTTCTTT.

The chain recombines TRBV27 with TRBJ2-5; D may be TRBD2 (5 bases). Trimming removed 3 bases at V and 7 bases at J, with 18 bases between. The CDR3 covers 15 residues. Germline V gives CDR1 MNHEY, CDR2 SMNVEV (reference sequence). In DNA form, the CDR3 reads TGTGCCAGCAGTTTCGGGGTCAGAGGTGGAACGACCCAGTACTTC. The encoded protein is CASSFGVRGGTTQYF.